These 5 T cell receptor beta chains were sequenced from one sample in a study of cytomegalovirus exposure and HLA in healthy donors. The PCR was carried out with 60 Vbeta primers and 13 Jbeta primers. Assay used: immunoSEQ multiplex PCR; TCRdb lists only in-frame clones, some missing. The clone table shows 70,000 or so clones, with the ten largest holding about 5%. What was sequenced was PBMCs. The receptors derive from a man aged 40-50 years in good health and CMV-seronegative.

This chain uses TRBV18 with TRBJ2-5, with D possibly matching TRBD2 (6 bases). CDR1 and CDR2 (germline): KGHSH, LQKENI. The CDR3 length is 15 residues. V was cut by 5 bases and J by 2 bases, with 15 bases left in between. The CDR3 DNA reads as TGTGCCAGCTCAGTTATCCGGGACTTTCAAGAGACCCAGTACTTC. Protein sequence: CASSVIRDFQETQYF.

The chain employs TRBV28 and TRBJ2-1; possible D gene TRBD2, 6 bases. Deletions cut 6 bases from V and 0 bases from J, with 15 bases between. CDR1 is MDHEN and CDR2 is SYDVKM in the germline V gene. This CDR3 contains 16 residues. CDR3 residues: CASSSSGLGSYNEQFF. The CDR3 DNA reads TGTGCCAGCAGCTCCTCGGGACTGGGCTCCTACAATGAGCAGTTCTTC.

The chain carries TRBV27 and TRBJ2-6; 7 positions match TRBD1. This CDR3 has 17 residues. The V gene end was trimmed by 3 bases and the J gene end by 4 bases; junction bases not matched to a gene: 9. Germline-derived CDR1 and CDR2 are MNHEY and SMNVEV (reference sequence). This CDR3 is CASSFRQGSLGANVLTF. In DNA, the CDR3 is TGTGCCAGCAGTTTTCGACAGGGAAGCTTGGGGGCCAACGTCCTGACTTTC. The full variable domain, its missing parts supplied by reference TRBV27 and TRBJ2-6, is EAQVTQNPRYLITVTGKKLTVTCSQNMNHEYMSWYRQDPGLGLRQIYYSMNVEVTDKGDVPEGYKVSRKEKRNFPLILESPSPNQTSLYFCASSFRQGSLGANVLTFGAGSRLTVL.

The chain carries TRBV5-1 and TRBJ1-6; tentative D call: TRBD1 (5 bases). Germline V lookup: CDR1 SGHRS, CDR2 YFSETQ. This CDR3 comprises 20 residues. V gave up 4 bases and J gave up 0 bases, with 23 bases separating them. As DNA, the CDR3 is TGCGCCAGCAGCATCACCTCGGGGGTGGGAAGGAGCTCCTATAATTCACCCCTCCACTTT. This sequence encodes CASSITSGVGRSSYNSPLHF.

This rearrangement joins TRBV28 to TRBJ1-6, with D possibly being TRBD1 (5 bases). Trimming stripped 7 bases from V and 4 bases from J, with 14 bases between. Per germline, CDR1 MDHEN and CDR2 SYDVKM. This CDR3 has 15 residues. The CDR3 region has the DNA TGTGCCAGCACTCTAGACAGTTCTTATAATTCACCCCTCCACTTT. Amino acids: CASTLDSSYNSPLHF.